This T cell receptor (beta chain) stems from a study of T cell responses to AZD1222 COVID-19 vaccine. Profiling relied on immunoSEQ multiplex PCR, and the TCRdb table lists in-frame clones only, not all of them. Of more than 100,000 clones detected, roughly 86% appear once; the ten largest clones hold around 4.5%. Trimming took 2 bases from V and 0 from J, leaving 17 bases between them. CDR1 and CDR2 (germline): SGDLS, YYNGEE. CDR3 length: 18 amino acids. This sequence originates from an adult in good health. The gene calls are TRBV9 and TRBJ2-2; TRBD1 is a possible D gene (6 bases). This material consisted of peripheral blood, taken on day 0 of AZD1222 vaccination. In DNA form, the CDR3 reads TGTGCCAGCAGCGTCTCCCGAGGGACAACGGCGAACACCGGGGAGCTGTTTTTT. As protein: CASSVSRGTTANTGELFF.